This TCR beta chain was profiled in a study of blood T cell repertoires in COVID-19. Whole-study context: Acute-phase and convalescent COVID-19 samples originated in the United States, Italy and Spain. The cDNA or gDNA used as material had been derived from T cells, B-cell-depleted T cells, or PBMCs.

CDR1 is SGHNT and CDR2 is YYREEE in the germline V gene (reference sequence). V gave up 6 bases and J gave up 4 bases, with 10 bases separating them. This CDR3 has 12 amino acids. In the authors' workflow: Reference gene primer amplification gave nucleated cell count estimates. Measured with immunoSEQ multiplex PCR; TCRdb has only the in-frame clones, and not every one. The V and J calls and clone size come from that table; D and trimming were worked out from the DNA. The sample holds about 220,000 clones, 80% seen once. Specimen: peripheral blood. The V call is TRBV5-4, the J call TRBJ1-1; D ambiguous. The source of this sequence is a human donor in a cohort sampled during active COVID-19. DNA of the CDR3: TGTGCCAGCACCGTGGGAGGCACTGAAGCTTTCTTT. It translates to CASTVGGTEAFF. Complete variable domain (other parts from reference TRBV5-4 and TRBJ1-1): ETGVTQSPTHLIKTRGQQVTLRCSSQSGHNTVSWYQQALGQGPQFIFQYYREEENGRGNFPPRFSGLQFPNYSSELNVNALELDDSALYLCASTVGGTEAFFGQGTRLTVV.